This TCR beta chain was captured in a study of blood T cell repertoires in COVID-19. Study overall: Specimens from acute and convalescent COVID-19 originated in the United States, Italy and Spain. T cells, B-cell-depleted T cells, or PBMCs provided the cDNA or gDNA that served as material.

Original handling: Researchers report that nucleated cell counts were estimated from reference gene primer amplification. Sequencing was performed with immunoSEQ multiplex PCR; in TCRdb, only in-frame clones are kept and a portion is missing. The DNA gave D and trimming, while V, J and clone size come from that table. The profile shows about 73,000 clones, around four fifths of them singletons. Germline loops: CDR1 SGDLS, CDR2 YYNGEE. CDR3 length: 15 residues. Trimming pared 7 bases from V and 3 bases from J, leaving 18 bases between. The chain has TRBV9 and TRBJ2-3; TRBD1 might be the D (7 bases). The sequence was obtained from an elderly man with active or convalescent COVID-19. Sequenced material: peripheral blood. CDR3 amino acids: CASSRGDLATDTQYF. As DNA, the CDR3 is TGTGCCAGCTCCAGGGGGGACCTAGCGACAGATACGCAGTATTTT.